A single sample is the source of the 16 T cell receptor beta chains below, sequenced in a study of blood T cell repertoires in COVID-19. The data were produced by immunoSEQ multiplex PCR, yet TCRdb's version contains in-frame clones alone and is incomplete. This sample yields around 230,000 clones, of which roughly 80% are seen a single time; approximately 2.6% belongs to the top ten. Sequencing input: peripheral blood. The receptors derive from a woman in her sixties or seventies with active or convalescent COVID-19.

V gene TRBV6-2 or TRBV6-3 combines with J gene TRBJ2-1, with D hard to call. The germline gives CDR1 MNHEY, CDR2 SVGEGT. V shed 6 bases and J shed 3 bases, with 9 bases lying between them. The CDR3 totals 13 residues. CDR3 sequence: CASSHTHYNEQFF. The CDR3 DNA is TGTGCCAGCAGCCACACCCACTACAATGAGCAGTTCTTC.

V and J are TRBV27 and TRBJ1-2; 9 bases fit TRBD1. Per germline, CDR1 MNHEY and CDR2 SMNVEV (reference sequence). This CDR3 region has 13 residues. The V gene end was trimmed by 4 bases and the J gene end by 4 bases; junction bases not matched to a gene: 1. CDR3 sequence reads: CASSYRGLYGYTF. CDR3 bases: TGTGCCAGCAGTTACAGGGGGCTCTATGGCTACACCTTC.

This chain links TRBV15 with TRBJ2-1, with D possibly TRBD2 on 5 matching bases. CDR1 and CDR2 from the germline V gene are LNHNV and YYDKDF (reference sequence). V was pared by 5 bases and J by 4 bases, with 15 bases between. This CDR3 has 15 residues. CDR3 sequence: CATSAELAAYNEQFF. The CDR3 nucleotides are TGTGCCACCAGCGCGGAGCTAGCCGCTTACAATGAGCAGTTCTTC.

The gene calls are TRBV18 and TRBJ1-1; weak D call: TRBD1 (6 bases). The CDR3 is made up of 15 amino acids. CDR1 and CDR2 (germline): KGHSH, LQKENI. Trimming took 6 bases from V and 2 from J, leaving 16 bases between them. CDR3: CASSLPGGRNTEAFF. The CDR3 nucleotides read TGTGCCAGCTCCCTACCCGGGGGGCGAAACACTGAAGCTTTCTTT.

The chain combines TRBV2 with TRBJ2-1; TRBD2 agrees at 11 bases. With V trimmed by 6 bases and J by 3 bases, 10 bases remained unmatched. Per the germline V gene, CDR1 is SNHLY and CDR2 is FYNNEI. This CDR3 is built from 17 residues. CDR3 DNA: TGTGCCAGCAGCCCCCTTAAGACTAGCGGGAACTACAATGAGCAGTTCTTC. Its protein product is CASSPLKTSGNYNEQFF. Supplemented by reference TRBV2 and TRBJ2-1, the full variable domain reads EPEVTQTPSHQVTQMGQEVILRCVPISNHLYFYWYRQILGQKVEFLVSFYNNEISEKSEIFDDQFSVERPDGSNFTLKIRSTKLEDSAMYFCASSPLKTSGNYNEQFFGPGTRLTVL.

This chain connects TRBV4-2 to TRBJ2-5; 7 positions agree with TRBD2. CDR1 LGHNA and CDR2 YNFKEQ come from the germline V gene. CDR3 length: 17 residues. V shed 0 bases and J 13 bases; nucleotides not matched to a gene: 20. For the CDR3, the DNA is TGTGCCAGCAGCCAAGATTCTCGGGGGGACCTAGCTCTTAGACCGTACTTC. Translated: CASSQDSRGDLALRPYF.

The V gene is TRBV6-1, the J gene TRBJ1-5; 7 bases match TRBD1. Germline lookup yields CDR1 MNHNS and CDR2 SASEGT. V gave up 1 base and J gave up 5 bases; unmatched junction bases: 2. The CDR3 length is 14 residues. The CDR3, as DNA: TGTGCCAGCAGTGAAGGGACAGGAGATCAGCCCCAGCATTTT. This sequence encodes CASSEGTGDQPQHF.

This clone came up once. This chain uses TRBV10-2 with TRBJ2-1, with a possible D match to TRBD2 (6 bases). Germline CDR1 reads WSHSY; CDR2 reads SAAADI. V was cut by 4 bases and J by 9 bases, with 10 bases left in between. The length of the CDR3 is 12 residues. The CDR3 bases are TGCGCCAGCAGTGGAGGCGGGACTGAGCAGTTCTTC. Its protein is CASSGGGTEQFF.

The chain joins TRBV11-3 to TRBJ2-1; TRBD2 agrees at 12 bases. After removal of 5 bases from V and 9 bases from J, the junction contained 8 bases not matched to a gene. CDR1 is SGHNT and CDR2 is YENEEA in the germline V gene. The CDR3 length is 15 residues. The DNA of the CDR3 is TGTGCCAGCAGCGTCCGACTAGCGGGAGTGGGTGAGCAGTTCTTC. Translating it yields CASSVRLAGVGEQFF.

The J gene is TRBJ2-3, the V gene TRBV18; D not certain. V was trimmed by 6 bases and J by 0 bases, leaving 10 bases between them. This CDR3 is built from 14 residues. Germline-derived CDR1 and CDR2 are KGHSH and LQKENI. The DNA for the CDR3 is TGTGCCAGCTCCCCCTCGGGTAGCACAGATACGCAGTATTTT. It is translated as CASSPSGSTDTQYF.

The V gene is TRBV9, the J gene TRBJ1-6, with 7 bases lining up with TRBD1. Germline loops: CDR1 SGDLS, CDR2 YYNGEE. V was clipped by 4 bases and J by 5 bases; unmatched bases: 6. This CDR3 comprises 15 residues. This chain's CDR3 is CASSPRGQNNSPLHF. The CDR3, as DNA: TGTGCCAGCAGCCCGAGGGGACAGAATAATTCACCCCTCCACTTT.

This clone was observed a handful of times. The chain is built from TRBV7-8 and TRBJ2-3, with a weak D call TRBD1 (5 bases). Germline V gene lookup returns CDR1 SGHVS and CDR2 FQNEAQ. The CDR3 contains 18 residues. Trimming took off 5 bases at V and 2 bases at J, with 23 bases between the two ends. The CDR3, as DNA: TGTGCCAGCAGCCCTCTTCCCAGGATTCTCAGGGCCACAGATACGCAGTATTTT. Its translation: CASSPLPRILRATDTQYF.

The chain links TRBV18 to TRBJ2-5; weak D call: TRBD1 (6 bases). Between the trimmed V and J ends, which lost 3 bases and 1 base, there was a span of 12 bases. The CDR3 length is 15 residues. The V gene's germline CDR1 is KGHSH and CDR2 LQKENI. CDR3 sequence reads: CASSPARTVQETQYF. Here the CDR3 DNA reads TGTGCCAGCTCACCGGCTAGGACAGTCCAAGAGACCCAGTACTTC.

The V and J genes are TRBV5-1 and TRBJ1-1; 11 bases map to TRBD1. This CDR3 has 14 residues. Looked up from germline, CDR1 is SGHRS and CDR2 is YFSETQ. Trimming removed 4 bases from V and 3 bases from J; junction bases left unmatched: 2. The CDR3 bases are TGCGCCAGCAGCAGGGGACAGGGGGACACTGAAGCTTTCTTT. Translated: CASSRGQGDTEAFF.

This chain connects TRBV28 to TRBJ2-7, with 11 bases matching TRBD2. CDR3 size: 15 residues. J was trimmed by 4 bases and V by 7 bases; bases with no gene match: 9. CDR1 and CDR2 from the germline V gene are MDHEN and SYDVKM. Here the CDR3 DNA reads TGTGCCAGCACCCCCGGGACTAGCGGTTATTACGAGCAGTACTTC. Translation gives CASTPGTSGYYEQYF.

The V gene is TRBV5-1, the J gene TRBJ1-1; D unresolved. Germline loops: CDR1 SGHRS, CDR2 YFSETQ. The CDR3 has 17 amino acids. V was shortened by 1 base and J by 5 bases, with 21 bases between the two germline ends. The CDR3 region has the DNA TGCGCCAGCAGCTTGAATACGGGCGAGGATTGGGAGACTGAAGCTTTCTTT. It translates to CASSLNTGEDWETEAFF.